This T cell receptor beta chain was captured in a study of technical replicates of blood from several donors. The repertoire was sequenced with immunoSEQ multiplex PCR; TCRdb's copy has only in-frame clones and lacks some. The table records some 80,000 clones, 90% to 95% of them present only once. CDR1 is LGHNA, CDR2 YNFKEQ, per germline. Unmatched junction bases numbered 9, after V lost 4 bases and J lost 2 bases. The CDR3 is 16 amino acids. Material for sequencing was T cells isolated from PBMCs. The chain couples TRBV4-2 to TRBJ2-7; 9 positions match TRBD1. The receptor was isolated from a human donor in good health. CDR3 in amino acids: CASSRGGTGSTYEQYF. CDR3 DNA: TGTGCCAGCAGCCGAGGAGGGACAGGGAGTACCTACGAGCAGTACTTC.